The source of this T cell receptor beta chain is a study of regulatory T cells in long-lasting Graves disease. The time point is: newly diagnosed GD, antithyroid drugs for less than 3 months. RNA from PBMCs was the source of the TCR library. Sequencing libraries for TCR beta were prepared with iRepertoire HTBI primers and Arm-PCR of CDR3 regions. Methods used by the authors: Samples revealed approximately 60 TRBV and 14 TRBJ segments. TCRdb itself ran the multiplex PCR reads through MiXCR, one entry per CDR3 protein. In this record, the V and J calls reflect TCRdb's handling and not the investigators' own analysis. The data show about 560,000 distinct CDR3 sequences, 16% seen once. A further study also used this sample, focusing on T cells in Graves' hyperthyroidism and ophthalmopathy. That source reports: Any patient presenting with uncontrolled infection, other autoimmune disease, pregnancy or lactation was left out.

The sample in question was peripheral blood mononuclear cells (PBMCs), obtained at new diagnosis, from a patient treated with antithyroid drugs. This receptor was taken from a man aged 18 to 35 with Graves disease.

The CDR3 sequence: CASSVPRNEQFF. The DNA for the CDR3 is TGTGCCAGCAGCGTACCTAGGAATGAGCAGTTCTTC. V and J are TRBV7-9 and TRBJ2-1; D is uncertain. Looked up from germline, CDR1 is SEHNR and CDR2 is FQNEAQ (reference sequence). V lost 5 bases and J lost 7, with 9 bases in between. The CDR3 runs to 12 residues.